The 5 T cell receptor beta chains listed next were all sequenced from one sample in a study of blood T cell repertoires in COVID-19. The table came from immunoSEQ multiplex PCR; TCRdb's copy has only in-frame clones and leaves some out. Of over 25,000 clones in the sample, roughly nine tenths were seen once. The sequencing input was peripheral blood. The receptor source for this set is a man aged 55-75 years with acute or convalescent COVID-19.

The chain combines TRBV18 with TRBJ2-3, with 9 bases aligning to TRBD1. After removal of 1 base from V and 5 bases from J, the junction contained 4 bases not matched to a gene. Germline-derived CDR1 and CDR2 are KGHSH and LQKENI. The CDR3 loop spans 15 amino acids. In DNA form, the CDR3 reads TGTGCCAGCTCACCACGGACAGGGGCCCAAGATACGCAGTATTTT. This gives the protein CASSPRTGAQDTQYF.

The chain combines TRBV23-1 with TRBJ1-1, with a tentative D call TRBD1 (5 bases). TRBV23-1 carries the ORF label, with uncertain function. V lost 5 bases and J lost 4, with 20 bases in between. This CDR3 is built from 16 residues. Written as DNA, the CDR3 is TGCGCCAGCAGTGGAAAGAGACAGATTGACAGCACTGAAGCTTTCTTT. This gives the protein CASSGKRQIDSTEAFF.

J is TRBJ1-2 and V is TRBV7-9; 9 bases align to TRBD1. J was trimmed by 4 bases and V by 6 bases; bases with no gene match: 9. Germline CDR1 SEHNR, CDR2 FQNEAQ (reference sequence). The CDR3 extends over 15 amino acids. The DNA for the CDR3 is TGTGCCAGCAGTCCCCCATGGGGACAGGGCTATGGCTACACCTTC. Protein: CASSPPWGQGYGYTF. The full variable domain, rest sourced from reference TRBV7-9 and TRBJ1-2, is DTGVSQNPRHKITKRGQNVTFRCDPISEHNRLYWYRQTLGQGPEFLTYFQNEAQLEKSRLLSDRFSAERPKGSFSTLEIQRTEQGDSAMYLCASSPPWGQGYGYTFGSGTRLTVV.

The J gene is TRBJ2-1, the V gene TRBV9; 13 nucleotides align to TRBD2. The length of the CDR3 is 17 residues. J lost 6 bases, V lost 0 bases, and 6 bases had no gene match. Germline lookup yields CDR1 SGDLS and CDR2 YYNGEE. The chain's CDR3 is CASSVANGLAGANEQFF. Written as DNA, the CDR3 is TGTGCCAGCAGCGTAGCTAATGGACTAGCGGGAGCCAATGAGCAGTTCTTC.

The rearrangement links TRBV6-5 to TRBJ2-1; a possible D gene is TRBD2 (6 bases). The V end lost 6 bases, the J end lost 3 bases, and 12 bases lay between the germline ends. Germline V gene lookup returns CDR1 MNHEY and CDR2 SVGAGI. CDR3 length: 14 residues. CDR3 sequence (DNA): TGTGCCAGCAGGGACTACCTGGGCTACAATGAGCAGTTCTTC. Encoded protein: CASRDYLGYNEQFF.